These T cell receptor beta chains were read from a single sample in a study of vaccination and CD4 T cells after COVID-19. Antigens of these TCRs are unknown. One entry per CDR3 protein, called by TCRdb with MiXCR from the PCR reads. The sample has 6,000 to 8,500 distinct CDR3 sequences; approximately 31% are singletons. Sequenced material: CD4+ T cells from blood, cultured in vitro. Every receptor here comes from a human donor in good health. The conserved cysteine and the conserved F or W are not part of the CDR3 here. Fields, in order: J gene, V gene, CDR3 protein.

TRBJ2-7	TRBV20-1	SYQGKREGYEQY
TRBJ2-5	TRBV20-1	SAPGLQETQY
TRBJ1-2	TRBV20-1	SASFGEDYGYT
TRBJ2-7	TRBV5-8	ASSRPTSGSSYEQY
TRBJ2-7	TRBV5-1	ASSLTRGDASYEQY
TRBJ2-7	TRBV29-1	SVERDPTRREQY
TRBJ2-1	TRBV5-4	ASSQGGGSEQF
TRBJ2-7	TRBV7-2	ASSSLAGTYEQY
TRBJ1-1	TRBV28	ASSFLDRVTTEAF
TRBJ2-5	TRBV7-2	ASSLGGVGETQY
TRBJ1-1	TRBV28	ASTPTGLNTEAF
TRBJ1-6	TRBV5-1	ASSLEGRVGSPLH
TRBJ1-5	TRBV28	ASSSLGQPQH
TRBJ1-2	TRBV29-1	SVEKGQGATNYGYT
TRBJ1-2	TRBV20-1	SARDTAAGGYGYT
TRBJ2-7	TRBV6-1	ASSLTSGGASSYEQY
TRBJ2-5	TRBV29-1	SISTGRAKTQY
TRBJ2-2	TRBV20-1	SAKGLAGYTGELF
TRBJ2-1	TRBV20-1	SARTSSYNEQF
TRBJ2-7	TRBV27	ASSKTSGRAESYEQY
TRBJ1-5	TRBV6-2/TRBV6-3	ASSAQGHSNQPQH
TRBJ1-2	TRBV6-5	ASSYTTGPGYT
TRBJ1-5	TRBV25-1	ASSASGNQPQH
TRBJ2-3	TRBV20-1	SARGGLAGGTDTQY
TRBJ1-2	TRBV6-2/TRBV6-3	ASSYPNQRYGYT
TRBJ2-3	TRBV28	ASGGGGTDTQY
TRBJ2-7	TRBV20-1	SAREQDIYEQY
TRBJ2-7	TRBV20-1	SGGGGISGLSSYEQY
TRBJ2-7	TRBV7-9	ASSLGTTFYEQY
TRBJ2-1	TRBV20-1	SPRASGDNEQF
TRBJ1-6	TRBV4-3	ASSQGQTGSPLH
TRBJ2-3	TRBV5-5	ASANPGRGTDTQY